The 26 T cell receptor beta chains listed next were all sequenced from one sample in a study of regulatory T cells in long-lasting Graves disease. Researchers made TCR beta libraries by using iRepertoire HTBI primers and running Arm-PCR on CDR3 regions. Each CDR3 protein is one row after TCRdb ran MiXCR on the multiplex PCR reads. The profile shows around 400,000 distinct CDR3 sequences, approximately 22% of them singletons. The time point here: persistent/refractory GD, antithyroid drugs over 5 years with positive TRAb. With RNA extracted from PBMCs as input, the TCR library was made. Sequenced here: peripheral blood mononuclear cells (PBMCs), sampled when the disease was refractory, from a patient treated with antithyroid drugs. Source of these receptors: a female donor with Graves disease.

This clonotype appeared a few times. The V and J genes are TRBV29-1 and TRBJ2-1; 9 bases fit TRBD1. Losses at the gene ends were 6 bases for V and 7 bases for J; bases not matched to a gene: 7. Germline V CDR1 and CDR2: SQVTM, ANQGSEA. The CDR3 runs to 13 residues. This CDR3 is CSVAGTGNNEQFF. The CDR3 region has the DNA TGCAGCGTAGCCGGGACAGGGAATAATGAGCAGTTCTTC.

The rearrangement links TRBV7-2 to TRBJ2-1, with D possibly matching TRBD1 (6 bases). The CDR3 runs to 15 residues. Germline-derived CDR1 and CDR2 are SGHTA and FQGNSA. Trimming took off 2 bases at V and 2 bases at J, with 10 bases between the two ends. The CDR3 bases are TGTGCCAGCAGCTTATTTGGGACACCCTACAATGAGCAGTTCTTC. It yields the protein CASSLFGTPYNEQFF.

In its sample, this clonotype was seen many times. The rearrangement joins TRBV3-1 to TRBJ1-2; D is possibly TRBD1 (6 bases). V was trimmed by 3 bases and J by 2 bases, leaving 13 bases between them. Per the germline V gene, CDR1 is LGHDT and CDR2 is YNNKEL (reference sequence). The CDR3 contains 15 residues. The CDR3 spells CASSQASGQNYGYTF. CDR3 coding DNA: TGTGCCAGCAGCCAGGCCTCCGGACAGAACTATGGCTACACCTTC. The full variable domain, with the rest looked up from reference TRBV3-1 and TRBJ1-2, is DTAVSQTPKYLVTQMGNDKSIKCEQNLGHDTMYWYKQDSKKFLKIMFSYNNKELIINETVPNRFSPKSPDKAHLNLHINSLELGDSAVYFCASSQASGQNYGYTFGSGTRLTVV.

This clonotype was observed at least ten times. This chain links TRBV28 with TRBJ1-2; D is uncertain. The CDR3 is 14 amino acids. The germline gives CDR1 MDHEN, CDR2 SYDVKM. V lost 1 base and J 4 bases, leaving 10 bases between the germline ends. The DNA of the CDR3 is TGTGCCAGCAGTTTATTTTTGGGCCCCTATGGCTACACCTTC. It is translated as CASSLFLGPYGYTF.

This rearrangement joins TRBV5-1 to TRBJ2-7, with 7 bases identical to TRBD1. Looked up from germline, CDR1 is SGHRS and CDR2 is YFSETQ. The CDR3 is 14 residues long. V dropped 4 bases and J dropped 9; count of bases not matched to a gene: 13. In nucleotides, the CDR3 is TGCGCCAGCAGCACCGGGACAGTCCAGGGCGGGCAGTACTTC. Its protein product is CASSTGTVQGGQYF.

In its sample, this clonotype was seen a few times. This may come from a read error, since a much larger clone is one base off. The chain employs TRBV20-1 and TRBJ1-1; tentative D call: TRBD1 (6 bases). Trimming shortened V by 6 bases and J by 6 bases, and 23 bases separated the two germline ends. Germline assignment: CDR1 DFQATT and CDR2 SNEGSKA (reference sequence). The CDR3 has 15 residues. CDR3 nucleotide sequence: TGCAGTGCCGGGGGCCCGGCGGAACGCGGGGCTGAAGCTTTCTTT. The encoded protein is CSAGGPAERGAEAFF.

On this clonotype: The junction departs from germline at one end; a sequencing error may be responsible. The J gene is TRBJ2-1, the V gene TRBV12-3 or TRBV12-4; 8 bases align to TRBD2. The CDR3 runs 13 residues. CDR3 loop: CASAGGGYNKQFF. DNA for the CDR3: TGTGCCAGCGCGGGGGGTGGGTACAATAAGCAGTTCTTC.

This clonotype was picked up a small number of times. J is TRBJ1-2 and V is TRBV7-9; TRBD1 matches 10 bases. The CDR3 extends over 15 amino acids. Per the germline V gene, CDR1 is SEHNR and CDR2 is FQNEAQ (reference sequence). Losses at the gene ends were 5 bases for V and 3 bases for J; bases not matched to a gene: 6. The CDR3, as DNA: TGTGCCAGCAGCCACGGGACAGGGGTCGACTATGGCTACACCTTC. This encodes CASSHGTGVDYGYTF.

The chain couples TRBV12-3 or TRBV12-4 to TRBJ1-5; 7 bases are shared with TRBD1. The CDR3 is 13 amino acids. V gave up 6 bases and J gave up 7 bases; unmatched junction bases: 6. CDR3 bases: TGTGCCAGCAGCTTACAGGGGCACCAGCCCCAGCATTTT. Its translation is CASSLQGHQPQHF.

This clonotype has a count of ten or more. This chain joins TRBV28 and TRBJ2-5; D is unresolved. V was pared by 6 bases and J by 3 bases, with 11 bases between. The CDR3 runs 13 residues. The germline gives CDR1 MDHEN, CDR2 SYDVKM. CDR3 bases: TGTGCCAGCAGCCGACGGTACGAAGAGACCCAGTACTTC. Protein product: CASSRRYEETQYF.

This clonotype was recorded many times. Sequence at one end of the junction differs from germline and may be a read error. CDR3 amino acids: CASSLAARGGEAFF. CDR3 bases: TGTGCCAGCAGCTTGGCCGCGAGGGGGGGAGAAGCTTTCTTT. The gene calls are TRBV5-1 and TRBJ1-1; D is perhaps TRBD1 (6 bases). The CDR3 runs to 14 residues. The germline V gene encodes CDR1 SGHRS and CDR2 YFSETQ.

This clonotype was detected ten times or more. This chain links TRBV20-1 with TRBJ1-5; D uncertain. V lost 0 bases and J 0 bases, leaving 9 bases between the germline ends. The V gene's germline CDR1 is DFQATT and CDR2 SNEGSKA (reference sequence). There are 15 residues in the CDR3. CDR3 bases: TGCAGTGCTAGAGATCTAGGGTTTAGCAATCAGCCCCAGCATTTT. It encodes CSARDLGFSNQPQHF.

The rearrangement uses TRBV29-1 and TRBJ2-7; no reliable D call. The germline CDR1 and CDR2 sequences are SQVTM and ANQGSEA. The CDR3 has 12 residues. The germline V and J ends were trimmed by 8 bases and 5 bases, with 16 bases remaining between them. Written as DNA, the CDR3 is TGCAGCTTCCGGTCCAGGTTGGACGAGCAGTACTTC. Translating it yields CSFRSRLDEQYF.

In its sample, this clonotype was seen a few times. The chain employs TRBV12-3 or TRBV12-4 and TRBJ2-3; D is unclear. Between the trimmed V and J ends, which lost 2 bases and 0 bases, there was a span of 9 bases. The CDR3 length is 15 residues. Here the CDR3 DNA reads TGTGCCAGCAGTTTAATCTTGGCTAGCACAGATACGCAGTATTTT. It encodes CASSLILASTDTQYF.

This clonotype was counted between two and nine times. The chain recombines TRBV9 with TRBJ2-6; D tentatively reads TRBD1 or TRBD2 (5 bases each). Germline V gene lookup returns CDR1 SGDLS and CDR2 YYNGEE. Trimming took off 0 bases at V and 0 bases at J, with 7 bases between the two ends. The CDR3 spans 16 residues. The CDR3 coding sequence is TGTGCCAGCAGCGTAGGAGGGACCTCTGGGGCCAACGTCCTGACTTTC. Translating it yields CASSVGGTSGANVLTF. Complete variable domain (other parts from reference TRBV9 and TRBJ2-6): DSGVTQTPKHLITATGQRVTLRCSPRSGDLSVYWYQQSLDQGLQFLIQYYNGEERAKGNILERFSAQQFPDLHSELNLSSLELGDSALYFCASSVGGTSGANVLTFGAGSRLTVL.

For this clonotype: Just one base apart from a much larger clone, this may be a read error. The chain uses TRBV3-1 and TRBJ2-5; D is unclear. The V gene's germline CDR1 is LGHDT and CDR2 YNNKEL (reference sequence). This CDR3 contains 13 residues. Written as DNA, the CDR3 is TGTGCCAGCAGCCAAGGTTCAGAAGAGACCCAGTCCTTC. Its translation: CASSQGSEETQSF.

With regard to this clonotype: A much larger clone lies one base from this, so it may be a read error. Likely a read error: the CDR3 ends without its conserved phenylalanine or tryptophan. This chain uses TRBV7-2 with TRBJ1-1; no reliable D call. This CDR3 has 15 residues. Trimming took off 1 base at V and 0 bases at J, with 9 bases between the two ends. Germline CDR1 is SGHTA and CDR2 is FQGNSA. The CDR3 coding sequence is TGTGCCAGCAGCTTAGTCGGGGTCATGAACACTGAAGCTTTCCTT. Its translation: CASSLVGVMNTEAFL.

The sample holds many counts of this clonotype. In DNA, the CDR3 is TGTGCCAGCAGTGAAGGGGACTCGGTGGGGGAAAAACTGTTTTTT. This encodes CASSEGDSVGEKLFF. This chain uses TRBV6-1 with TRBJ1-4, with D maybe TRBD1 (5 bases). V lost 1 base and J lost 8, with 14 bases in between. The CDR3 consists of 15 residues. Germline lookup yields CDR1 MNHNS and CDR2 SASEGT.

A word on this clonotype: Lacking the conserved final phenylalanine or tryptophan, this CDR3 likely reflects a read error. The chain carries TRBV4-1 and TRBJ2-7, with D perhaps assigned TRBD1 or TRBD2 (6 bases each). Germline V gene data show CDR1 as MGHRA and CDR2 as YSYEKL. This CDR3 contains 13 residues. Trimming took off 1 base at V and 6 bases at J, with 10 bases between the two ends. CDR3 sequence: CASSQAQGGEQYL. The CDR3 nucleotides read TGCGCCAGCAGCCAAGCACAGGGAGGCGAGCAGTACCTC.

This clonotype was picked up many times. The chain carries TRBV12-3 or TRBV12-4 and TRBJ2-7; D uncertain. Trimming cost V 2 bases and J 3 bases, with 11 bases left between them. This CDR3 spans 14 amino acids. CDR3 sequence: CASSLKHRNYEQYF. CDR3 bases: TGTGCCAGCAGTTTAAAGCACAGAAACTACGAGCAGTACTTC.

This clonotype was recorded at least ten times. CDR3 in DNA: TGTGCCAGCAGCCAACGGGGACCAAATACTGAAGCTTTCTTT. Translation gives CASSQRGPNTEAFF. The V gene is TRBV3-1, the J gene TRBJ1-1; D possibly corresponds to TRBD1 (5 bases). V was pared by 2 bases and J by 5 bases, with 12 bases between. The CDR3 consists of 14 residues. The V gene's germline CDR1 is LGHDT and CDR2 YNNKEL (reference sequence).

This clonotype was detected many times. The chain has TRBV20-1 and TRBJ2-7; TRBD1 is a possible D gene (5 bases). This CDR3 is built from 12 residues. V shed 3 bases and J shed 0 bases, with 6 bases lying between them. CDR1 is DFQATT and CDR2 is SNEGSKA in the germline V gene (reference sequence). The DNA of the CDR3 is TGCAGTGCTAGGGACATCTCCTACGAGCAGTACTTC. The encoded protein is CSARDISYEQYF.

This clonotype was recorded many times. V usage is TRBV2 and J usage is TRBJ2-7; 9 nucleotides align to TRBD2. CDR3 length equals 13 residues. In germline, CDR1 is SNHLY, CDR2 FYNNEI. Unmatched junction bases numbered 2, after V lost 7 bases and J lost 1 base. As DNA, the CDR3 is TGTGCCAGCACTAGCGGGACATCCTACGAGCAGTACTTC. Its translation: CASTSGTSYEQYF. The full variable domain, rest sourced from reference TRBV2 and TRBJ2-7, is EPEVTQTPSHQVTQMGQEVILRCVPISNHLYFYWYRQILGQKVEFLVSFYNNEISEKSEIFDDQFSVERPDGSNFTLKIRSTKLEDSAMYFCASTSGTSYEQYFGPGTRLTVT.

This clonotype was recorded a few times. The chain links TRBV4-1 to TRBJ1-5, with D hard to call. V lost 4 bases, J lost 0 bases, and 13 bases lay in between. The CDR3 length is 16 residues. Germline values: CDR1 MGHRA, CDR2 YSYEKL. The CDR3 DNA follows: TGCGCCAGCAGCCTCGAACCGGGTTCTAGCAATCAGCCCCAGCATTTT. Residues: CASSLEPGSSNQPQHF.

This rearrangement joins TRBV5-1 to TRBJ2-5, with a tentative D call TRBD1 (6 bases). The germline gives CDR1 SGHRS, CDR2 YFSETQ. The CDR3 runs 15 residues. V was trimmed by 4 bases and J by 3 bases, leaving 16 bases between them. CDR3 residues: CASSAEGPGEETQYF. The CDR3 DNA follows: TGCGCCAGCAGCGCGGAAGGTCCAGGGGAAGAGACCCAGTACTTC. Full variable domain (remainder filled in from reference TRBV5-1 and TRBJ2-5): KAGVTQTPRYLIKTRGQQVTLSCSPISGHRSVSWYQQTPGQGLQFLFEYFSETQRNKGNFPGRFSGRQFSNSRSEMNVSTLELGDSALYLCASSAEGPGEETQYFGPGTRLLVL.

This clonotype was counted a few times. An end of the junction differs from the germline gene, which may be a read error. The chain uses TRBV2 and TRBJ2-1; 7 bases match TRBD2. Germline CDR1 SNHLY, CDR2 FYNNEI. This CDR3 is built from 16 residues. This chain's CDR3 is CATSDAGGGRDNEQFF. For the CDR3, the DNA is TGTGCCACCAGTGATGCGGGCGGGGGAAGGGACAATGAGCAGTTCTTC.